Given below is one T cell receptor (beta chain) in context. Its matching antigen is unknown. The sample comes from a study of cytomegalovirus exposure and HLA in healthy donors. As for the study in general: From donors who were HLA-typed, an early data release held around 85 million unique TCRs. Study conclusions and caveats: As was reported, the HLA-A and HLA-B alleles of most subjects were accurately predicted from TCR beta sequences.

This CDR3 is 15 amino acids long. The junction had 3 bases not matched to a gene; V was cut back by 3 bases and J by 2 bases. CDR1 and CDR2 from the germline V gene are SGHTA and FQGNSA. In the PCR, 60 Vbeta and 13 Jbeta primers were used. Some clones are missing from TCRdb's copy, which holds only in-frame ones; the method was immunoSEQ multiplex PCR. The table shows under 200,000 clones, with roughly 78% occurring only once. The TCR was taken from a woman in her thirties or forties in good health and CMV-seronegative. The J gene is TRBJ1-2, the V gene TRBV7-2, with TRBD1 matching over 10 bases. The material sequenced was PBMCs. CDR3 loop: CASSLDRGKNYGYTF. In DNA, the CDR3 is TGTGCCAGCAGCTTGGACAGGGGGAAAAACTATGGCTACACCTTC. Based on the CDR3 plus reference TRBV7-2 and TRBJ1-2, the full variable domain is GAGVSQSPSNKVTEKGKDVELRCDPISGHTALYWYRQSLGQGLEFLIYFQGNSAPDKSGLPSDRFSAERTGGSVSTLTIQRTQQEDSAVYLCASSLDRGKNYGYTFGSGTRLTVV.